The present entry profiles one TCR beta chain with its context. Its matching antigen is unknown. TCRalpha and TCRbeta cDNA went through nested PCRs of roughly 17 and 9 cycles, two in total. TCRdb re-called the 5' RACE reads; one entry per CDR3 protein, DNA not given. Its table records 300,000 to 400,000 distinct CDR3 sequences. The data were obtained in a study of monozygotic twins with inflammatory bowel disease. Overall study findings and caveats: Distinct T cell subtypes could not be told apart.

Germline V gene data show CDR1 as MGHRA and CDR2 as YSYEKL. The CDR3 runs to 14 residues. The rearrangement links TRBV4-1 to TRBJ1-1. The source is a human donor with ulcerative colitis or Crohn's disease, or a healthy co-twin of an affected twin (not recorded which). The sequenced sample was blood. Here the CDR3 reads CASSQISRNTEAFF.